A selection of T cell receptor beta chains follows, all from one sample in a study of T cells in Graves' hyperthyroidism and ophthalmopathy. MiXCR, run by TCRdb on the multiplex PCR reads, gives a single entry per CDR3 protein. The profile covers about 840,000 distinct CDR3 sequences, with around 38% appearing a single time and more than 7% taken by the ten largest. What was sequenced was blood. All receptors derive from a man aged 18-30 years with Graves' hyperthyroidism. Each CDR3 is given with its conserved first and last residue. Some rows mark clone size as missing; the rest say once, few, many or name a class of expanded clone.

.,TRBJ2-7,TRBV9,CASSVEGGLSYEQYF
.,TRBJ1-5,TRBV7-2,CASSLKERTWETQHF
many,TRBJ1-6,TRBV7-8,CASSPYLGYNSPLHF
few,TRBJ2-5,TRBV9,CASASGETQYF
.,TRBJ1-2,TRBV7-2,CASSWPRPRDFDTF
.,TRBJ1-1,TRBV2,CASSDIGGNTEAFF
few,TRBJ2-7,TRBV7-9,CASSPPPSTASSYEQYF
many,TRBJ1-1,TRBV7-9,CASSQPYAGKGTEAFF
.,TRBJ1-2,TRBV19,CATNAWGNYGYTF
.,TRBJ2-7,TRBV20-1,CSAKEGAYEQYF
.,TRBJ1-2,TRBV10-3,CAISSQAAGGYTF
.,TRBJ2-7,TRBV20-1,CSARNVYEQYF
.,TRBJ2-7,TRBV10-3,CAISYRYEQYF
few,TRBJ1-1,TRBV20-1,CSARTGRMNTEAFF
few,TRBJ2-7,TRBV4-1,CASSQGPGAHEQYF
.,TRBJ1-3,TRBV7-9,CASSLAGRPIYF
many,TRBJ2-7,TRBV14,CASSQDYEQYF
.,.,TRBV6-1,CASSEKRGEGYEQYF
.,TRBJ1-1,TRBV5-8,CASTAEMNTEAFF
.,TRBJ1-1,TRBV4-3,CASSQEEGMSTEAFF
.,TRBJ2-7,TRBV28,CASRPDNSYEQYF
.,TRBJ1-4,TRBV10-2,CASSAGDRQINEKLFF
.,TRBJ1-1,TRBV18,CASSPTQGANLNTEAFF
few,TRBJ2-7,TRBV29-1,CSVAPQGALGGEQYF
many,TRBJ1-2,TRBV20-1,CSADATSFYYGYTF
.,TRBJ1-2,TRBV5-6,CASSIRGARGYTF
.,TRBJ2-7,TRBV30,CAWSILGDYEQYF
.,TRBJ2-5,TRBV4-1,CASSQAGTVQETQYF
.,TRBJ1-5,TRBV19,CASRPGHQNQPQHF
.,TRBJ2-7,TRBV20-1,CSARPSREAAYEQYF
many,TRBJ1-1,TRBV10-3,CAISESSTEAFF
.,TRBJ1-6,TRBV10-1,CARTGGNSPLHF
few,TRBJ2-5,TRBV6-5,CASRAGEGETQYF
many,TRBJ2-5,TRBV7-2,CASRATGQETQYF
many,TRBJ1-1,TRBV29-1,CSEFTEAFF
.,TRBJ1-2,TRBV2,CASSTPRDIGGGYTF
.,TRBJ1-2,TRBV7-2,CASSSPTGTEDGYTF
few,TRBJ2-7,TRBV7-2,CASSFTGTAYEQYF
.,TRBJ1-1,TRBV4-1,CASSQEVRQGWNTEAFF
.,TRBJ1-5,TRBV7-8,CASSVGETGEPQHF
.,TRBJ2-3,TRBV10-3,CAIRGDITQYF
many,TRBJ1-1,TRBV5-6,CASSSDTANTEAFF